This T cell receptor beta chain originates from a study of early T cells in non-severe SARS-CoV-2 infection. MiXCR, applied by TCRdb to the 5' RACE reads, yields one record per CDR3 protein. The data hold 70,000 or so distinct CDR3 sequences, with around 12% observed a single time. The CDR3 covers 14 residues. V shed 7 bases and J 0 bases; nucleotides not matched to a gene: 3. CDR1 is MNHEY, CDR2 SVGAGI, per germline. The sample comprised whole blood. The chain uses TRBV6-5 and TRBJ1-3; 7 positions match TRBD1. This TCR was recovered from an adult who was a healthcare worker with PCR-confirmed SARS-CoV-2 infection or an uninfected control (not recorded which). In nucleotides, the CDR3 is TGTGCCAGCATGGGACAGTCCTCTGGAAACACCATATATTTT. Translation gives CASMGQSSGNTIYF.